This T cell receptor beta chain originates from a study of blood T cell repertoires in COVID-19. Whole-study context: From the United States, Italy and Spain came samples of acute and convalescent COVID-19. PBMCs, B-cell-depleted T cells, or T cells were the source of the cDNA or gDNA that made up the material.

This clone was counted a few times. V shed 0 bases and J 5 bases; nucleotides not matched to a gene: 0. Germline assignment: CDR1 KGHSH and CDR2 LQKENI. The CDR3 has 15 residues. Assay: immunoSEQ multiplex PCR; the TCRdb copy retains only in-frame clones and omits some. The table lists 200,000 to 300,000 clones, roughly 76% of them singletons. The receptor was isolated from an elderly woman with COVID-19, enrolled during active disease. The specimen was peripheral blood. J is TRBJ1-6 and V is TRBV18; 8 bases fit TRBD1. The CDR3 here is CASSPPTGDNSPLHF. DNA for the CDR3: TGTGCCAGCTCACCACCGACAGGGGATAATTCACCCCTCCACTTT.